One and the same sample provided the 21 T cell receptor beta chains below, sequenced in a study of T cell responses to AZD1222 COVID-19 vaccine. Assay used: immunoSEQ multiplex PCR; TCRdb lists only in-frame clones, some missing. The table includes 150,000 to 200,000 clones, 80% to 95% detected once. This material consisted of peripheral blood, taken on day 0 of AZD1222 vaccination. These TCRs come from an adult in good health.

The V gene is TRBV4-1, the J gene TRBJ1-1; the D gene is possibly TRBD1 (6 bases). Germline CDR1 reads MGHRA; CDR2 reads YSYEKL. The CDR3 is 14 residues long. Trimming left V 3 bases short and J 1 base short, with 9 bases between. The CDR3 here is CASSQGDTNTEAFF. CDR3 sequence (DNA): TGCGCCAGCAGCCAGGGGGACACGAACACTGAAGCTTTCTTT.

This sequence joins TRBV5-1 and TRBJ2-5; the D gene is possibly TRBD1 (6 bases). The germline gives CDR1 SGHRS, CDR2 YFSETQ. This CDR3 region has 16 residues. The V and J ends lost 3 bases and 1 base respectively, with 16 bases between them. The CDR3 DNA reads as TGCGCCAGCAGCTCCGGAGGTGGACAGCCCCAAGAGACCCAGTACTTC. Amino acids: CASSSGGGQPQETQYF.

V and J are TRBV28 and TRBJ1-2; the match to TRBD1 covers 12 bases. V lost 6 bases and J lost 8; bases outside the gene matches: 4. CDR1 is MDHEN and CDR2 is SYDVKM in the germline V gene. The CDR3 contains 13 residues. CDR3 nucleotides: TGTGCCAGCAGCCGGGACAGGGGGCGAGGCTACACCTTC. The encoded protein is CASSRDRGRGYTF.

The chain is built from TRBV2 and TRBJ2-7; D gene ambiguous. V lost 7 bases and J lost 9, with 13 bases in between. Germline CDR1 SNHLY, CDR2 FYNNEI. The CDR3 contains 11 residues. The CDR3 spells CASKEARVQYF. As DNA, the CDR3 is TGTGCCAGCAAAGAGGCCCGTGTGCAGTACTTC.

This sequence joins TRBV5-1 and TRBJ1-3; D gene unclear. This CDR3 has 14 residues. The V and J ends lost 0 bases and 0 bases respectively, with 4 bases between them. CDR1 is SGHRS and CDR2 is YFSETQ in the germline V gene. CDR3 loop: CASSLDISGNTIYF. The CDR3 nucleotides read TGCGCCAGCAGCTTGGACATCTCTGGAAACACCATATATTTT.

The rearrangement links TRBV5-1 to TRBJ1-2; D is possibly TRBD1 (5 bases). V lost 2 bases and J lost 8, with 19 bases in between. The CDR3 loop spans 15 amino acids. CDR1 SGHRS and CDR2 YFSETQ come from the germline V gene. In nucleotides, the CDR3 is TGCGCCAGCAGCTTTCAGTTGTCCCTACAGGACGGCTACACCTTC. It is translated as CASSFQLSLQDGYTF.

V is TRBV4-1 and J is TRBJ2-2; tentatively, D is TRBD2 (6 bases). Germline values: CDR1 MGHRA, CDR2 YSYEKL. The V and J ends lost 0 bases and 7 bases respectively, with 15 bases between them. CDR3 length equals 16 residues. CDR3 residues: CASSQDGAVGGGELFF. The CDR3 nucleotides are TGCGCCAGCAGCCAAGATGGGGCGGTCGGGGGCGGGGAGCTGTTTTTT.

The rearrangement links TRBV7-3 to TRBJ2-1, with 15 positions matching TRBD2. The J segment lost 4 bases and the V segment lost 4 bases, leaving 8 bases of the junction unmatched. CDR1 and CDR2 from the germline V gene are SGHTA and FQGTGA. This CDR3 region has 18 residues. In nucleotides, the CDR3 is TGTGCCAGCAGCTCCGGACTAGCGGGGGGGAAAATGTACAATGAGCAGTTCTTC. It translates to CASSSGLAGGKMYNEQFF.

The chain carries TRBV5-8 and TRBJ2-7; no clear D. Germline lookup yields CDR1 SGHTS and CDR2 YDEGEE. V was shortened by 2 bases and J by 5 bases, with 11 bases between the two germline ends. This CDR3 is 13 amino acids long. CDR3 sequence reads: CASSFPGFHEQYF. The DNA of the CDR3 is TGTGCCAGCAGCTTTCCGGGCTTCCACGAGCAGTACTTC.

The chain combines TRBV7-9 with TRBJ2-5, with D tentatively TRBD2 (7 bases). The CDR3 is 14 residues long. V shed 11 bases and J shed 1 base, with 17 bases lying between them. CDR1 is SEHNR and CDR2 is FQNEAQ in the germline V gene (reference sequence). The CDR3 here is CAGGGDRIQETQYF. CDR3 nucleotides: TGTGCCGGGGGGGGCGACCGCATCCAAGAGACCCAGTACTTC.

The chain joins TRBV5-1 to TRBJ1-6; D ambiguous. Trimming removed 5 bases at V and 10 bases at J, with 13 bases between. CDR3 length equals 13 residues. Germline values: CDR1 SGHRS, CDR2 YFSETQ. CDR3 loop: CASRAAEGSPLHF. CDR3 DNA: TGCGCCAGCAGGGCCGCGGAAGGCTCACCCCTCCACTTT.

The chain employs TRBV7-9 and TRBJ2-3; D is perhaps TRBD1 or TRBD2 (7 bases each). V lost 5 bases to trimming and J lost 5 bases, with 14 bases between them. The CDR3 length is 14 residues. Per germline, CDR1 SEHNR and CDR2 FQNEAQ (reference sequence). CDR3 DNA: TGTGCCAGCAGCACTCAGGGGGGGAGAGATACGCAGTATTTT. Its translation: CASSTQGGRDTQYF.

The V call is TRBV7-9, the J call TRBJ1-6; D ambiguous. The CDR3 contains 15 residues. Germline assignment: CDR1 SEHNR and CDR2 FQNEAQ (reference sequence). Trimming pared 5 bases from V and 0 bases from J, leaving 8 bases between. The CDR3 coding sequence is TGTGCCAGCAGCCCAGCTACCTCCTATAATTCACCCCTCCACTTT. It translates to CASSPATSYNSPLHF.

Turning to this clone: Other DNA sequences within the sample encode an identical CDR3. CDR3 protein: CASSAGQGNTEAFF. The DNA of the CDR3 is TGTGCCAGCAGCGCAGGACAGGGCAACACTGAAGCTTTCTTT. The chain carries TRBV9 and TRBJ1-1, with 8 nucleotides matching TRBD1. V trimming: 3 bases; J trimming: 2 bases; junction bases outside the gene matches: 3. Germline CDR1 SGDLS, CDR2 YYNGEE. The CDR3 contains 14 residues.

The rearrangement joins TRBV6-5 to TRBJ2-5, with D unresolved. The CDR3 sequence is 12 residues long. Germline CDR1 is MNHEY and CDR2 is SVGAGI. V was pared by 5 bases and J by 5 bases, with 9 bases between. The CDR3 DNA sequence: TGTGCCAGCAGTCCCCGGACGGAGACCCAGTACTTC. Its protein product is CASSPRTETQYF.

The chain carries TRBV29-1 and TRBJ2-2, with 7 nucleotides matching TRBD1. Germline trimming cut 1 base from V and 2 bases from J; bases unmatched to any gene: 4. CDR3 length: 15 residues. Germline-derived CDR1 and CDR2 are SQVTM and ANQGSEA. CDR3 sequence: CSVEAGTVNTGELFF. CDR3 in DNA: TGCAGCGTTGAAGCCGGGACAGTAAACACCGGGGAGCTGTTTTTT.

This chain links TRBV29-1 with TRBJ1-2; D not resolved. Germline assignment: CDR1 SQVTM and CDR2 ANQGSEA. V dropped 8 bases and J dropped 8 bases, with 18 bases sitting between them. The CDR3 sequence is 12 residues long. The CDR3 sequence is CSPREGLEGYTF. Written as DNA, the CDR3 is TGCAGCCCGAGGGAGGGCCTAGAGGGCTACACCTTC.

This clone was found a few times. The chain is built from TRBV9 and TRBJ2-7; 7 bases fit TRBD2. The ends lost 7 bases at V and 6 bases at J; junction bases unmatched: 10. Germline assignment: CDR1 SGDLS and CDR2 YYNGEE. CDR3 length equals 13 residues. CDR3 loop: CASSPGLRGEQYF. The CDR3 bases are TGTGCCAGCTCACCGGGACTAAGGGGCGAGCAGTACTTC.

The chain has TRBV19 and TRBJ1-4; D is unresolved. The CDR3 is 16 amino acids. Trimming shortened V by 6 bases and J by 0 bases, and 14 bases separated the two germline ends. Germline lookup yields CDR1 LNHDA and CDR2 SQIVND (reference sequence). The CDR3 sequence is CASSPPWLTTNEKLFF. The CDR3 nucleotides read TGTGCCAGTAGCCCTCCTTGGCTGACAACTAATGAAAAACTGTTTTTT.

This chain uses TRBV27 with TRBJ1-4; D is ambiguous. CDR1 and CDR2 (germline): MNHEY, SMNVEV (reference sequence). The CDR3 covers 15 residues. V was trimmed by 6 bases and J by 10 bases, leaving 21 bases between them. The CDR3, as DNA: TGTGCCAGCAGCCCGGAGGTCCGGGCGGGGAGAAAACTGTTTTTT. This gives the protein CASSPEVRAGRKLFF.

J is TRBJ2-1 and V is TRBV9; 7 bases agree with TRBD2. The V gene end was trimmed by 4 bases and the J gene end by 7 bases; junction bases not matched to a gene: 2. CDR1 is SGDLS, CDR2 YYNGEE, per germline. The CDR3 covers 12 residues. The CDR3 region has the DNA TGTGCCAGCAGCTCCGGGGGGAATGAGCAGTTCTTC. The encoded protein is CASSSGGNEQFF.